This passage covers 21 T cell receptor beta chains from one sample sequenced in a study of blood T cell repertoires in COVID-19. The repertoire was sequenced with immunoSEQ multiplex PCR; TCRdb's copy has only in-frame clones and lacks some. The sample carries 300,000 to 350,000 clones, approximately 89% recorded once. Material: PBMCs or T cells enriched from blood (not recorded which). The receptors shown here come from a man aged 30 to 39 who had recovered from COVID-19.

A few counts support this clone. The CDR3 sequence is CASSFRETQYF. The CDR3, as DNA: TGTGCCAGCAGTTTTAGAGAGACCCAGTACTTC. V and J are TRBV27 and TRBJ2-5, with no clear D. Deletions cut 3 bases from V and 4 bases from J, with 3 bases between. Germline CDR1 and CDR2: MNHEY and SMNVEV (reference sequence). This CDR3 is 11 amino acids long.

The chain is built from TRBV4-2 and TRBJ1-5, with 11 bases matching TRBD1. With 5 bases clipped from V and 5 bases from J, the junction kept 2 bases outside the gene matches. The CDR3 is 14 amino acids. Germline CDR1 is LGHNA and CDR2 is YNFKEQ. The CDR3 here is CASSRDRGDQPQHF. The CDR3 DNA follows: TGTGCCAGCAGCAGGGACAGGGGGGATCAGCCCCAGCATTTT.

The gene calls are TRBV5-1 and TRBJ2-5, with 7 bases identical to TRBD1. This CDR3 region has 14 residues. The junction had 4 bases not matched to a gene; V was cut back by 4 bases and J by 1 base. The V gene's germline CDR1 is SGHRS and CDR2 YFSETQ. CDR3 in amino acids: CASSPDRLQETQYF. In DNA form, the CDR3 reads TGCGCCAGCAGCCCGGACAGGCTCCAAGAGACCCAGTACTTC.

The chain employs TRBV19 and TRBJ2-4; D is unresolved. Germline assignment: CDR1 LNHDA and CDR2 SQIVND (reference sequence). With 3 bases removed from V and 0 bases from J, the gap between germline ends came to 9 bases. CDR3 length: 15 residues. The CDR3 nucleotides are TGTGCCAGTAGTATGAATGGGCTAGCCAAAAACATTCAGTACTTC. Its translation is CASSMNGLAKNIQYF.

The chain has TRBV4-1 and TRBJ1-1, with D uncertain. The germline V and J ends were trimmed by 1 base and 1 base, with 7 bases remaining between them. CDR1 is MGHRA and CDR2 is YSYEKL in the germline V gene. The CDR3 runs 14 residues. The CDR3 DNA reads TGCGCCAGCAGCCAAGGTCCCCGGAACACTGAAGCTTTCTTT. Protein: CASSQGPRNTEAFF.

In its sample, this clone was seen once. The CDR3: CASSTSPSSYNEQFF. CDR3 in DNA: TGTGCCAGCAGCACTAGCCCCAGCTCCTACAATGAGCAGTTCTTC. The V gene is TRBV7-3, the J gene TRBJ2-1, with D tentatively TRBD2 (6 bases). The germline CDR1 and CDR2 sequences are SGHTA and FQGTGA. This CDR3 is 15 amino acids long. Trimming took 5 bases from V and 0 from J, leaving 11 bases between them.

This chain links TRBV9 with TRBJ2-3; 8 nucleotides match TRBD2. CDR1 is SGDLS, CDR2 YYNGEE, per germline. The V segment lost 2 bases and the J segment 1 base; nucleotides outside the gene matches: 6. This CDR3 comprises 16 residues. CDR3 region: CASSVDLRGGTDTQYF. CDR3 DNA sequence: TGTGCCAGCAGCGTGGATCTGCGGGGGGGCACAGATACGCAGTATTTT.

The chain combines TRBV10-3 with TRBJ2-1; 9 nucleotides line up with TRBD1. Germline-derived CDR1 and CDR2 are ENHRY and SYGVKD. V was clipped by 0 bases and J by 15 bases; unmatched bases: 6. The CDR3 consists of 13 residues. This CDR3 is CAISESTGGEAFF. Here the CDR3 DNA reads TGTGCCATCAGTGAGTCCACAGGGGGCGAGGCGTTCTTC.

V usage is TRBV11-1 and J usage is TRBJ1-3; D is ambiguous. Germline assignment: CDR1 SGHAT and CDR2 FQDESV (reference sequence). V lost 5 bases, J lost 0 bases, and 14 bases lay in between. This CDR3 is 16 amino acids long. CDR3 loop: CASSRPGLYSGNTIYF. CDR3 coding DNA: TGTGCCAGCAGCCGCCCCGGGTTATACTCTGGAAACACCATATATTTT.

The chain recombines TRBV4-2 with TRBJ1-6; 9 bases fit TRBD1. The CDR3 covers 14 residues. J was trimmed by 9 bases and V by 7 bases; bases with no gene match: 7. CDR1 is LGHNA and CDR2 is YNFKEQ in the germline V gene. The CDR3, as DNA: TGTGCCAGCACAGAGGGACAGGGTGGTTCACCCCTCCACTTT. Its protein is CASTEGQGGSPLHF.

This chain joins TRBV19 and TRBJ1-5, with D perhaps matching TRBD1 (5 bases). The CDR3 is made up of 14 amino acids. V was cut by 5 bases and J by 0 bases, with 8 bases left in between. The germline gives CDR1 LNHDA, CDR2 SQIVND (reference sequence). The CDR3 sequence: CASSPGYSNQPQHF. CDR3 sequence (DNA): TGTGCCAGTAGTCCAGGGTATAGCAATCAGCCCCAGCATTTT.

This clone was counted only a few times. The V and J genes are TRBV3-1 (or the pseudogene TRBV3-2) and TRBJ2-7, with D tentatively TRBD2 (5 bases). The germline V gene has CDR1 LGHDT and CDR2 YNNKEL (reference sequence). The CDR3 spans 14 residues. V was pared by 1 base and J by 6 bases, with 13 bases between. The DNA of the CDR3 is TGTGCCAGCAGCCAAGGATCGCTCGGAGGCGAGCAGTACTTC. Translating it yields CASSQGSLGGEQYF.

The rearrangement uses TRBV29-1 and TRBJ2-5; TRBD2 agrees at 7 bases. Germline V lookup: CDR1 SQVTM, CDR2 ANQGSEA. The CDR3 runs to 13 residues. The V and J ends lost 4 bases and 1 base, in that order; junction bases with no gene match: 3. The CDR3 DNA sequence: TGCAGCGTTGGGGGGGGTGGCCAAGAGACCCAGTACTTC. Translating gives CSVGGGGQETQYF.

The chain recombines TRBV7-9 with TRBJ2-7; the match to TRBD2 covers 16 bases. From germline, CDR1 is SEHNR and CDR2 FQNEAQ (reference sequence). This CDR3 region has 15 residues. V dropped 3 bases and J dropped 11; count of bases not matched to a gene: 7. In DNA, the CDR3 is TGTGCCAGCAGCTTTGCCGGGACTAGCGGGGGGGCCGAGTACTTC. It is translated as CASSFAGTSGGAEYF. Variable domain in full (rest from reference TRBV7-9 and TRBJ2-7): DTGVSQNPRHKITKRGQNVTFRCDPISEHNRLYWYRQTLGQGPEFLTYFQNEAQLEKSRLLSDRFSAERPKGSFSTLEIQRTEQGDSAMYLCASSFAGTSGGAEYFGPGTRLTVT.

The chain recombines TRBV5-5 with TRBJ1-1, with D perhaps matching TRBD1 (6 bases). This CDR3 spans 16 amino acids. Germline CDR1 SGHKS, CDR2 YYEKEE (reference sequence). V shed 0 bases and J shed 3 bases, with 15 bases lying between them. CDR3 region: CASSLVRKTGYTEAFF. As DNA, the CDR3 is TGTGCCAGCAGCTTGGTTCGTAAGACAGGCTACACTGAAGCTTTCTTT.

The rearrangement uses TRBV28 and TRBJ1-1; 7 bases line up with TRBD1. The CDR3 covers 17 residues. Germline V gene data show CDR1 as MDHEN and CDR2 as SYDVKM. Germline trimming cut 1 base from V and 1 base from J; bases unmatched to any gene: 9. The CDR3 DNA reads as TGTGCCAGCAGTTTATATGTAGGGGGCAGTAGGAACACTGAAGCTTTCTTT. This gives the protein CASSLYVGGSRNTEAFF.

The V gene is TRBV7-8, the J gene TRBJ2-3, with a weak D call TRBD2 (6 bases). From germline, CDR1 is SGHVS and CDR2 FQNEAQ. The length of the CDR3 is 15 residues. Trimming removed 4 bases from V and 1 base from J, with 12 bases in between. This CDR3 reads CASSSWEAGTDTQYF. DNA of the CDR3: TGTGCCAGCAGCTCTTGGGAGGCAGGCACAGATACGCAGTATTTT.

This rearrangement joins TRBV5-4 to TRBJ2-7; weak D call: TRBD2 (6 bases). Germline-derived CDR1 and CDR2 are SGHNT and YYREEE (reference sequence). V gave up 4 bases and J gave up 1 base, with 9 bases separating them. The CDR3 totals 13 residues. This chain's CDR3 is CASSTGTSYEQYF. The CDR3, as DNA: TGTGCCAGCAGCACCGGGACTTCCTACGAGCAGTACTTC.

The chain is built from TRBV9 and TRBJ2-7, with no clear D. The length of the CDR3 is 13 residues. The V end lost 3 bases, the J end lost 0 bases, and 7 bases lay between the germline ends. Looked up from germline, CDR1 is SGDLS and CDR2 is YYNGEE. The CDR3 sequence is CASSAGISYEQYF. The CDR3 DNA reads as TGTGCCAGCAGCGCAGGTATCTCCTACGAGCAGTACTTC.

CDR3 sequence reads: CASSTEQSAYGYTF. The CDR3 coding sequence is TGTGCCAGCAGCACCGAACAGTCGGCCTATGGCTACACCTTC. This sequence joins TRBV5-5 and TRBJ1-2, with D unclear. Germline V CDR1 and CDR2: SGHKS, YYEKEE (reference sequence). With 4 bases removed from V and 4 bases from J, the gap between germline ends came to 14 bases. CDR3 length equals 14 residues.

This rearrangement joins TRBV28 to TRBJ2-5; 11 bases map to TRBD2. CDR3 length: 15 residues. The germline V gene has CDR1 MDHEN and CDR2 SYDVKM. Germline trimming cut 6 bases from V and 1 base from J; bases unmatched to any gene: 4. The CDR3 protein is CASSHGTSGQETQYF. The CDR3, as DNA: TGTGCCAGCAGCCACGGGACTAGCGGCCAAGAGACCCAGTACTTC.